Below, 11 T cell receptor beta chains from the same sample are listed, as sequenced in a study of blood T cells in healthy people across ages. The use of a sample-barcoded 5' primer and a J-beta primer mix characterized a second PCR of 7 to 11 cycles. TCRdb passed the 5' RACE reads through MiXCR, listing each CDR3 protein once. The sample shows approximately 730,000 distinct CDR3 sequences, roughly two fifths of them seen only once. Sequencing was done on a sample of blood. The receptor set was obtained from a woman aged 60-70 years in good health.

The chain carries TRBV11-1 and TRBJ2-1, with D possibly being TRBD1 (5 bases). Germline values: CDR1 SGHAT, CDR2 FQDESV (reference sequence). The CDR3 is 15 amino acids. The V gene lost 4 bases and the J gene lost 8 bases, with 18 bases spanning the gap. Here the CDR3 DNA reads TGTGCCAGCAGCTCTGAAAGGGGAAAAGTTTATGAGCAGTTCTTC. Amino acids: CASSSERGKVYEQFF.

The gene calls are TRBV4-2 and TRBJ1-6; D is unclear. The V and J ends lost 2 bases and 4 bases respectively, with 15 bases between them. Germline-derived CDR1 and CDR2 are LGHNA and YNFKEQ. CDR3 length: 17 amino acids. CDR3 DNA: TGTGCCAGCAGCCAAAACATGGCCACAGAGTATAATTCACCCCTCCACTTT. Translation: CASSQNMATEYNSPLHF.

This clonotype was observed a few times. The V and J genes are TRBV5-1 and TRBJ2-7; D might be TRBD2 (6 bases). The CDR3 contains 15 residues. Per germline, CDR1 SGHRS and CDR2 YFSETQ. V lost 7 bases and J lost 0, with 17 bases in between. CDR3 coding DNA: TGCGCCAGCGGGGTGGGTGCGGGGAGCTCCTACGAGCAGTACTTC. It is translated as CASGVGAGSSYEQYF.

Details on this clonotype: This could be a read error, since a much larger clone is one nucleotide away. This sequence joins TRBV4-2 and TRBJ2-7; a possible D gene is TRBD1 (5 bases). Germline V lookup: CDR1 LGHNA, CDR2 YNFKEQ. V shed 4 bases and J shed 2 bases, with 12 bases lying between them. This CDR3 spans 14 amino acids. For the CDR3, the DNA is TGTGCCAGCAGCCGAGAAGGGGCAGCCTACGAGCAGTACTTC. Protein: CASSREGAAYEQYF.

The genes are TRBV4-3 and TRBJ2-4; perhaps D is TRBD1 or TRBD2 (5 bases each). The DNA end favors TRBJ2-7, so the J call may be wrong. This CDR3 has 14 amino acids. The V gene's germline CDR1 is LGHNA and CDR2 YSLEER. In DNA form, the CDR3 reads TGCGCCAGCAGCCAAGATTCTGGGACCGGCGAGCAGTACTTC. Residues: CASSQDSGTGEQYF.

V and J are TRBV5-1 and TRBJ1-1; 7 nucleotides line up with TRBD1. The V gene's germline CDR1 is SGHRS and CDR2 YFSETQ. The ends lost 4 bases at V and 2 bases at J; junction bases unmatched: 8. This CDR3 has 15 amino acids. CDR3 sequence reads: CASSPGQRPNTEAFF. CDR3 DNA sequence: TGCGCCAGCAGCCCGGGACAGCGACCTAACACTGAAGCTTTCTTT.

This chain uses TRBV29-1 with TRBJ1-1, with a possible D match to TRBD1 (5 bases). The germline gives CDR1 SQVTM, CDR2 ANQGSEA. This CDR3 region has 13 residues. Trimming shortened V by 8 bases and J by 4 bases, and 17 bases separated the two germline ends. In DNA, the CDR3 is TGCAGCCCCCTCGAGGCCGGGGGCACTGAAGCTTTCTTT. Translating it yields CSPLEAGGTEAFF.

V and J are TRBV29-1 and TRBJ2-3; D might be TRBD1 (5 bases). The V end lost 5 bases, the J end lost 0 bases, and 12 bases lay between the germline ends. Germline CDR1 is SQVTM and CDR2 is ANQGSEA. CDR3 length: 14 residues. The CDR3: CSVLQQGSTDTQYF. CDR3 sequence (DNA): TGCAGCGTTCTTCAGCAGGGTAGCACAGATACGCAGTATTTT.

The J gene is TRBJ2-1, the V gene TRBV29-1; D is perhaps TRBD1 (6 bases). The germline gives CDR1 SQVTM, CDR2 ANQGSEA. The V end was cut by 6 bases, the J end by 3 bases, with 18 bases between. The CDR3 has 15 amino acids. The CDR3 DNA sequence: TGCAGCGTGTCCTCGGGACATTCAATCTACAATGAGCAGTTCTTC. Protein sequence: CSVSSGHSIYNEQFF.

This clonotype was picked up a small number of times. V and J are TRBV5-1 and TRBJ2-1; 12 bases map to TRBD2. Germline CDR1 is SGHRS and CDR2 is YFSETQ. This CDR3 is built from 16 residues. Trimming took 4 bases from V and 8 from J; bases not matched to a gene: 10. The CDR3 loop is CASSPGTSGPSDEQFF. In nucleotides, the CDR3 is TGCGCCAGCAGCCCTGGGACTAGCGGGCCGTCGGATGAGCAGTTCTTC.

This chain joins TRBV28 and TRBJ2-3; possibly TRBD2 for D (7 bases). V lost 2 bases and J 5 bases, leaving 14 bases between the germline ends. This CDR3 comprises 15 residues. Germline loops: CDR1 MDHEN, CDR2 SYDVKM. The CDR3: CASSLGGGRGDTQYF. The CDR3 DNA sequence: TGTGCCAGCAGTTTAGGGGGGGGCCGTGGAGATACGCAGTATTTT.